This TCR beta chain derives from a study of blood T cells in healthy people across ages. The CDR3 covers 13 residues. V gave up 3 bases and J gave up 2 bases, with 8 bases separating them. Germline V gives CDR1 LGHNT, CDR2 FRNRAP. Per-sample yields of isolated PBMCs were at least 6 million. A sample-barcoded 5' primer and a J-beta primer mix were used in a second PCR of roughly 6 to 11 cycles. MiXCR, run by TCRdb on the 5' RACE reads, gives a single entry per CDR3 protein. The table records more than 800,000 distinct CDR3 sequences, 25% to 35% of them present only once. General study points: Estimates drawn from one million T cells were deemed to understate diversity. No conclusive comparison of naive versus antigen-experienced cells was possible with unsorted PBMCs.

This clonotype was seen at least ten times. Its antigen remains unknown. The sequence came from a woman of 80 years or more in good health. The sample comprised blood. This sequence joins TRBV12-5 and TRBJ2-7; TRBD2 might be the D (5 bases). CDR3 sequence reads: CASGFDGTYEQYF. CDR3 nucleotides: TGTGCTAGTGGTTTCGACGGGACCTACGAGCAGTACTTC.